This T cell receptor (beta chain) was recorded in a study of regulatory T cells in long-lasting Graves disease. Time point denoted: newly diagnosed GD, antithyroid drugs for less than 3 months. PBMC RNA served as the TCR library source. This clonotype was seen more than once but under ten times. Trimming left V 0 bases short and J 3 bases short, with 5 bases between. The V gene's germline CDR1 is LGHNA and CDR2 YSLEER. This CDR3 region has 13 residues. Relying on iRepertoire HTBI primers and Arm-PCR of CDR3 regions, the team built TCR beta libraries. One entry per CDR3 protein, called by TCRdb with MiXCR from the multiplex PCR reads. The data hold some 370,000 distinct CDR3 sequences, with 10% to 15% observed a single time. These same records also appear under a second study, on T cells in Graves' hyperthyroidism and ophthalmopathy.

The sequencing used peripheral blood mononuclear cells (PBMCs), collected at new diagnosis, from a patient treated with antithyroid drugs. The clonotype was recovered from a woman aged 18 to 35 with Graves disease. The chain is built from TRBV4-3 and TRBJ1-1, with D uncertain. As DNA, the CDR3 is TGCGCCAGCAGCCAAGACAGCTACACTGAAGCTTTCTTT. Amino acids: CASSQDSYTEAFF.